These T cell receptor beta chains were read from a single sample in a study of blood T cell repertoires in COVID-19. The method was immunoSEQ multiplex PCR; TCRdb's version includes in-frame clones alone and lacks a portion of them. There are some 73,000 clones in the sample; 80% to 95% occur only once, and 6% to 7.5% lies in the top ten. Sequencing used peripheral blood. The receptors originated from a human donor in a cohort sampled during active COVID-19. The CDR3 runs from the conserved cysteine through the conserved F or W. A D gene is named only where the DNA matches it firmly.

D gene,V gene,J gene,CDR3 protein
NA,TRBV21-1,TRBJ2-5,CASSEPGLAGGRETQYF
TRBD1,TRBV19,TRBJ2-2,CASIDQGTGLYRSGELFF
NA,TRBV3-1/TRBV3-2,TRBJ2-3,CASSRNYRTDTQYF
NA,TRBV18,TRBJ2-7,CASSPLPMTVGGSYEQYF
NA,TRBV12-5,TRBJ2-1,CASGWTTEQFF
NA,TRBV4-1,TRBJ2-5,CASSQDQGETQYF
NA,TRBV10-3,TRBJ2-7,CAISERPAVAYEQYF
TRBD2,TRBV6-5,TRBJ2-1,CASKLAGGPQFF
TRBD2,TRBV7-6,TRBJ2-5,CASSRNPGLVGETQYF
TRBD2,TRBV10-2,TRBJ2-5,CASSRGEGLAGGRETQYF
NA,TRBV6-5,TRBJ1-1,CASRAGPGAFF
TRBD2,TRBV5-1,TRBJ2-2,CASSLEASGGYTGELFF
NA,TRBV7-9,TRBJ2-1,CASSSLGGTANNEQFF
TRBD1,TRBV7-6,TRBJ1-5,CASSPRTGSNQPQHF
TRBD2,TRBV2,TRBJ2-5,CASSVLAGSKETQYF
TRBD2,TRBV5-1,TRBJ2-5,CASSKGLAGLGETQYF
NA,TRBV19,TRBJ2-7,CASSLGGTYEQYF
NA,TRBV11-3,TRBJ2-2,CASSLNRDTGELFF
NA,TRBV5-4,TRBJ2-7,CASSPEVGGSYEQYF
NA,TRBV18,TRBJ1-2,CASSPDRSSYTF
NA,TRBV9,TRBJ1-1,CASSVGPGREAFF
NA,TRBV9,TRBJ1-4,CASSVWAEKLFF
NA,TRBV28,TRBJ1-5,CASSFRGWQPQHF
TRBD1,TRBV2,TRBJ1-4,CATPGGRNEKLFF
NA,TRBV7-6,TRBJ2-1,CASSLINPGGGHNEQFF
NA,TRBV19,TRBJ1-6,CASSGSIYNSPLHF
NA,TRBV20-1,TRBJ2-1,CSARAGVEQFF
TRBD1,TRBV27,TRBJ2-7,CASSGQGSYEQYF
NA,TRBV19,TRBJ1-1,CASSTGRGTEAFF
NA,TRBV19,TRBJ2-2,CASSPPWGSDDTGELFF
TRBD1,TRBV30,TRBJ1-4,CAWSTGTGEPNEKLFF
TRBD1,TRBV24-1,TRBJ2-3,CATSDLGRQGASDTQYF
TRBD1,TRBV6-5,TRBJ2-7,CASSRGQALYEQYF
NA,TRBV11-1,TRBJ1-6,CASSSEYNSPLHF
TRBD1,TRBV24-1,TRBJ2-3,CATSDAYRGLDTQYF
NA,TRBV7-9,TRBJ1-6,CASSLPGAYNSPLHF
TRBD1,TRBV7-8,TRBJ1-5,CASSLNRGLNQPQHF
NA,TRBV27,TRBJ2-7,CASSFRSDSEGQYF
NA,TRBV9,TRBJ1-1,CASSVAPDSPEAFF
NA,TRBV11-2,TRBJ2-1,CASSLQNEQFF
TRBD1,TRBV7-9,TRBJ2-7,CASSLARTGGYEQYF
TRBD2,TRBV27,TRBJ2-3,CASIGLAGITDTQYF
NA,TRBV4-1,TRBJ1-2,CASSHGGHTNYGYTF
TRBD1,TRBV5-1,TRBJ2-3,CASSLDPVGQGPTDTQYF
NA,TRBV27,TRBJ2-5,CASSGTGSGLPPGAQYF
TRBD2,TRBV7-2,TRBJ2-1,CASSALAGGLGEQFF
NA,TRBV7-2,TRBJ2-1,CASSFFGINEQFF
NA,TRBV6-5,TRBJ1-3,CASSTGTLSGNTIYF
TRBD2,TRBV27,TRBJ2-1,CASRRRGSYNEQFF
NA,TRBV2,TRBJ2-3,CASSGQGMTDTQYF
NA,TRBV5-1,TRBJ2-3,CASSLAGVGDTQYF
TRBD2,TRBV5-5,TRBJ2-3,CASSFTRGVRDTQYF
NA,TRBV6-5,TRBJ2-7,CASRLRTAPYEQYF
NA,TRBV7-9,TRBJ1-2,CASSLGGGRGYTF
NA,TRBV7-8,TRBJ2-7,CASSHSRTGTYEQYF
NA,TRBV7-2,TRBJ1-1,CASSLVGGNTEAFF
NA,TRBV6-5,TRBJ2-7,CASSYGLAPAYEQYF
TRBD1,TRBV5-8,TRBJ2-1,CASSLTGYNEQFF
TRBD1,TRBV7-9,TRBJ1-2,CASSLADRDIGYTF